A single sample gave rise to the 11 T cell receptor beta chains below, sequenced in a study of blood T cell repertoires in COVID-19. The protocol was immunoSEQ multiplex PCR, while the TCRdb copy is restricted to in-frame clones and leaves out a portion. The table has 150,000 or so clones, roughly 88% seen once. The sample was PBMCs or T cells enriched from blood (not recorded which). These receptors were collected from a man aged 70 or older who had been exposed to COVID-19.

This sequence joins TRBV6-2 or TRBV6-3 and TRBJ1-2; TRBD1 matches at 10 bases. After removal of 5 bases from V and 6 bases from J, the junction contained 12 bases not matched to a gene. The CDR3 is made up of 16 amino acids. Looked up from germline, CDR1 is MNHEY and CDR2 is SVGEGT. The CDR3 loop is CASSLLSPDRGNGYTF. Written as DNA, the CDR3 is TGTGCCAGCAGTCTCCTTAGCCCGGACAGGGGGAATGGCTACACCTTC.

The chain has TRBV28 and TRBJ2-2; D is unresolved. The CDR3 sequence is 15 residues long. V was pared by 2 bases and J by 7 bases, with 14 bases between. CDR1 is MDHEN, CDR2 SYDVKM, per germline. The CDR3 reads CASSLKPGSGGELFF. The CDR3 coding sequence is TGTGCCAGCAGTTTAAAACCAGGTTCTGGCGGGGAGCTGTTTTTT.

This chain connects TRBV7-2 to TRBJ2-4, with D possibly being TRBD1 (6 bases). Germline loops: CDR1 SGHTA, CDR2 FQGNSA. Trimming took off 5 bases at V and 5 bases at J, with 19 bases between the two ends. The CDR3 is made up of 16 amino acids. CDR3 protein: CASSLGLGGTQNIQYF. Here the CDR3 DNA reads TGTGCCAGCAGCCTAGGACTTGGGGGCACCCAAAACATTCAGTACTTC.

This chain uses TRBV6-5 with TRBJ1-4; 9 nucleotides agree with TRBD1. The CDR3 totals 14 residues. From germline, CDR1 is MNHEY and CDR2 SVGAGI. The V and J ends lost 6 bases and 7 bases, in that order; junction bases with no gene match: 6. The CDR3 DNA follows: TGTGCCAGCAGAAGACAGGGGGGTGGTGAAAAACTGTTTTTT. Translation: CASRRQGGGEKLFF.

The V and J genes are TRBV19 and TRBJ2-7, with a weak D call TRBD1 (5 bases). The V gene's germline CDR1 is LNHDA and CDR2 SQIVND (reference sequence). The CDR3 consists of 14 residues. V lost 3 bases and J lost 6, with 15 bases in between. CDR3 DNA sequence: TGTGCCAGTAGTATTGGGGCAGTGGGTGTCGAGCAGTACTTC. It translates to CASSIGAVGVEQYF. Supplemented by reference TRBV19 and TRBJ2-7, the full variable domain reads DGGITQSPKYLFRKEGQNVTLSCEQNLNHDAMYWYRQDPGQGLRLIYYSQIVNDFQKGDIAEGYSVSREKKESFPLTVTSAQKNPTAFYLCASSIGAVGVEQYFGPGTRLTVT.

In its sample, this clone was seen a few times. CDR3: CASSPDRVSGYTF. The CDR3 region has the DNA TGTGCCAGCAGTCCAGACAGGGTCTCTGGCTACACCTTC. The chain carries TRBV27 and TRBJ1-2, with TRBD1 matching over 7 bases. The CDR3 covers 13 residues. Germline values: CDR1 MNHEY, CDR2 SMNVEV (reference sequence). Germline trimming cut 5 bases from V and 7 bases from J; bases unmatched to any gene: 7.

This sequence joins TRBV11-3 and TRBJ2-1; the D gene is possibly TRBD2 (5 bases). With 3 bases removed from V and 7 bases from J, the gap between germline ends came to 10 bases. The germline gives CDR1 SGHNT, CDR2 YENEEA. The CDR3 covers 13 residues. The CDR3 bases are TGTGCCAGCAGCTTCGGAGCGGTGAATGAGCAGTTCTTC. It encodes CASSFGAVNEQFF.

The chain carries TRBV19 and TRBJ2-2; the match to TRBD2 covers 11 bases. CDR3 size: 15 residues. The trim removed 8 bases at V and 1 base at J, leaving 3 bases unmatched. In germline, CDR1 is LNHDA, CDR2 SQIVND (reference sequence). The CDR3 bases are TGTGCCAGTGGGGGGACTAGCGGGAACACCGGGGAGCTGTTTTTT. This sequence encodes CASGGTSGNTGELFF.

The V gene is TRBV11-2, the J gene TRBJ2-5, with D perhaps matching TRBD2 (7 bases). The CDR3 contains 14 residues. The V end lost 1 base, the J end lost 5 bases, and 11 bases lay between the germline ends. Germline V CDR1 and CDR2: SGHAT, FQNNGV. The CDR3 region has the DNA TGTGCCAGCAGCTTAGTAGGGGGGGTGGAGACCCAGTACTTC. Translation: CASSLVGGVETQYF.

This chain uses TRBV19 with TRBJ1-5, with 7 bases that match TRBD1. Germline values: CDR1 LNHDA, CDR2 SQIVND (reference sequence). This CDR3 is built from 12 residues. The V segment lost 4 bases and the J segment 6 bases; nucleotides outside the gene matches: 0. CDR3 in amino acids: CASSTGGQPQHF. The CDR3 nucleotides are TGTGCCAGTAGTACAGGGGGTCAGCCCCAGCATTTT.

This chain links TRBV2 with TRBJ2-5; 15 nucleotides agree with TRBD2. The V and J ends lost 7 bases and 5 bases, in that order; junction bases with no gene match: 8. The CDR3 runs 16 residues. Germline CDR1 SNHLY, CDR2 FYNNEI. The CDR3 here is CASTGLAGGSGETQYF. The CDR3 region has the DNA TGTGCCAGCACCGGACTAGCGGGAGGGTCGGGGGAGACCCAGTACTTC.